Sequencing of this TCR beta chain was carried out in a study of shared clonotypes between healthy human individuals. The study's findings and limits: The study found lower generation probabilities in non-shared clonotypes than in those shared by all four donors. Among a handful of donors, approximately 5% of naive CD4 clonotypes were found in common.

Of note for this clone: What it binds is unknown.

TCRdb keeps only in-frame clones here, not all; method: immunoSEQ multiplex PCR. The sample includes roughly 2,000,000 clones, 80% to 95% of them seen just once. Terminally differentiated effector memory CD45RA+ cells were excluded from the naive CD8 cells, which were CD45RO-negative and positively selected for CCR7. The TCR originated in a man in his late teens or twenties in good health. Some clones in this sample may be carry-over from other donors' samples. The sequencing input was naive CD8+ T cells from PBMCs.

The CDR3 sequence is CASSQSGPTGQQETQYF. The CDR3 coding sequence is TGCGCCAGCAGTCAATCCGGTCCCACGGGACAACAAGAGACCCAGTACTTC. The chain uses TRBV23-1 and TRBJ2-5, with a weak D call TRBD1 (6 bases). TRBV23-1 is reported as an ORF; its role is uncertain. The V and J ends lost 0 bases and 2 bases respectively, with 16 bases between them. This CDR3 has 17 amino acids.